The 24 T cell receptor beta chains in this list originate from one sample, sequenced in a study of sequential checkpoint blockade in melanoma. The sample's treatment: randomized to nivolumab then ipilimumab (arm A) or the reverse (arm B). The repertoire was sequenced with immunoSEQ multiplex PCR; TCRdb's copy has only in-frame clones and lacks some. Of more than 9,000 clones listed, approximately 70% are singletons. The material was CD8+ T cells sorted from blood (inferred from file names), obtained from a patient given nivolumab and ipilimumab in sequence. The receptors originated from a human donor with melanoma.

In this sample, this clone turned up a few times. The chain employs TRBV27 and TRBJ2-5; TRBD2 matches at 12 bases. The germline CDR1 and CDR2 sequences are MNHEY and SMNVEV (reference sequence). There are 16 residues in the CDR3. With 5 bases clipped from V and 5 bases from J, the junction kept 9 bases outside the gene matches. The CDR3 here is CASSIWTSGVRETQYF. The CDR3 DNA reads as TGTGCCAGCAGTATTTGGACTAGCGGGGTCCGTGAGACCCAGTACTTC.

The chain combines TRBV25-1 with TRBJ1-2; 7 bases are a match to TRBD1. The trim removed 11 bases at V and 6 bases at J, leaving 6 bases unmatched. Per germline, CDR1 MGHDK and CDR2 SYGVNS. CDR3 length equals 11 residues. CDR3 nucleotide sequence: TGTGCCGTTCTAGGGGGCCATGGCTACACCTTC. Protein sequence: CAVLGGHGYTF.

The chain joins TRBV25-1 to TRBJ2-7, with D possibly matching TRBD1 (5 bases). The V gene lost 0 bases and the J gene lost 7 bases, with 19 bases spanning the gap. The CDR3 consists of 16 residues. CDR1 is MGHDK, CDR2 SYGVNS, per germline. CDR3 amino acids: CASSEYRAGLSEEQYF. Written as DNA, the CDR3 is TGTGCCAGCAGTGAATACAGGGCAGGGCTGTCGGAAGAGCAGTACTTC.

The rearrangement links TRBV6-5 to TRBJ1-3; D unclear. With 2 bases removed from V and 0 bases from J, the gap between germline ends came to 8 bases. The V gene's germline CDR1 is MNHEY and CDR2 SVGAGI. CDR3 length: 15 amino acids. In DNA, the CDR3 is TGTGCCAGCAGTTACGGGCCCCCCTCTGGAAACACCATATATTTT. This encodes CASSYGPPSGNTIYF.

The V call is TRBV27, the J call TRBJ2-2; D is unclear. The CDR3 has 13 residues. The germline gives CDR1 MNHEY, CDR2 SMNVEV (reference sequence). The germline V and J ends were trimmed by 3 bases and 3 bases, with 5 bases remaining between them. In DNA, the CDR3 is TGTGCCAGCAGTTTTCGGGACACCGGGGAGCTGTTTTTT. Protein sequence: CASSFRDTGELFF.

The chain couples TRBV5-6 to TRBJ1-5; possibly TRBD1 for D (5 bases). The V gene's germline CDR1 is SGHDT and CDR2 YYEEEE. The CDR3 runs to 14 residues. V was clipped by 2 bases and J by 6 bases, with 12 bases between them. CDR3 DNA sequence: TGTGCCAGCAGCTTTAGTGGGGCAGGTCAGCCCCAGCATTTT. Translated: CASSFSGAGQPQHF.

This chain joins TRBV7-2 and TRBJ2-5; TRBD1 agrees at 11 bases. Unmatched junction bases numbered 2, after V lost 3 bases and J lost 5 bases. Germline V lookup: CDR1 SGHTA, CDR2 FQGNSA. This CDR3 is built from 14 residues. Here the CDR3 reads CASSFWDRGETQYF. CDR3 nucleotides: TGTGCCAGCAGCTTTTGGGACAGGGGGGAGACCCAGTACTTC.

This chain links TRBV27 with TRBJ2-1, with 8 nucleotides matching TRBD1. J was trimmed by 7 bases and V by 1 base; bases with no gene match: 6. The germline gives CDR1 MNHEY, CDR2 SMNVEV (reference sequence). The CDR3 runs to 15 residues. This CDR3 is CASSLWQGARNEQFF. The CDR3 DNA reads as TGTGCCAGCAGTTTATGGCAGGGGGCGCGAAATGAGCAGTTCTTC.

J is TRBJ2-1 and V is TRBV18, with D tentatively TRBD2 (6 bases). This CDR3 has 13 residues. Trimming cost V 3 bases and J 6 bases, with 9 bases left between them. Germline V gene data show CDR1 as KGHSH and CDR2 as LQKENI. In DNA form, the CDR3 reads TGTGCCAGCTCACCTGCGGGGAGCAATGAGCAGTTCTTC. This translates into CASSPAGSNEQFF.

Comment on this clone: Different DNA sequences within this sample yield the same CDR3. This chain links TRBV7-9 with TRBJ2-3; possibly TRBD2 for D (5 bases). The V gene lost 4 bases and the J gene lost 0 bases, with 11 bases spanning the gap. Germline CDR1 reads SEHNR; CDR2 reads FQNEAQ (reference sequence). CDR3 length equals 15 residues. The CDR3: CASSSRGISTDTQYF. The CDR3 region has the DNA TGTGCCAGCAGCTCGAGAGGGATTAGCACAGATACGCAGTATTTT.

V usage is TRBV7-9 and J usage is TRBJ1-1; perhaps TRBD1 as D (6 bases). This CDR3 comprises 15 residues. The germline V gene encodes CDR1 SEHNR and CDR2 FQNEAQ (reference sequence). Trimming took off 5 bases at V and 0 bases at J, with 13 bases between the two ends. The DNA for the CDR3 is TGTGCCAGCAGCAGCCGGGACAACATGAACACTGAAGCTTTCTTT. It yields the protein CASSSRDNMNTEAFF.

The gene calls are TRBV11-2 and TRBJ2-7; the D is unclear. Per the germline V gene, CDR1 is SGHAT and CDR2 is FQNNGV. The V and J ends lost 1 base and 0 bases respectively, with 7 bases between them. The CDR3 extends over 14 amino acids. The CDR3 coding sequence is TGTGCCAGCAGCTTAGTGGGCACCTCCTACGAGCAGTACTTC. As protein: CASSLVGTSYEQYF.

The gene calls are TRBV27 and TRBJ2-3; 15 bases are shared with TRBD2. J gave up 7 bases and V 5 bases, and 4 bases lay outside the gene matches. The CDR3 extends over 15 amino acids. Germline V gene sequence: CDR1 MNHEY, CDR2 SMNVEV (reference sequence). The CDR3 nucleotides are TGTGCCAGCAGTCGGACTAGCGGGGGGGCGAATACGCAGTATTTT. This sequence encodes CASSRTSGGANTQYF.

The genes are TRBV27 and TRBJ2-3; 7 nucleotides agree with TRBD1. Germline CDR1 MNHEY, CDR2 SMNVEV (reference sequence). The CDR3 contains 12 residues. V gave up 5 bases and J gave up 9 bases; unmatched junction bases: 5. The CDR3 is CASSTQTGTQYF. The CDR3 bases are TGTGCCAGCAGTACACAGACAGGGACGCAGTATTTT.

J is TRBJ2-7 and V is TRBV6-5, with D uncertain. This CDR3 is built from 14 residues. Germline CDR1 MNHEY, CDR2 SVGAGI. Trimming removed 0 bases from V and 1 base from J, with 7 bases in between. The CDR3, as DNA: TGTGCCAGCAGTTACTCAAGCTGGTCCTACGAGCAGTACTTC. This translates into CASSYSSWSYEQYF.

This sequence joins TRBV18 and TRBJ2-3; no clear D gene. V was pared by 6 bases and J by 3 bases, with 4 bases between. CDR3 length equals 11 residues. Germline CDR1 is KGHSH and CDR2 is LQKENI. The CDR3 region is CASSTTDTQYF. DNA of the CDR3: TGTGCCAGCTCCACAACAGATACGCAGTATTTT.

J is TRBJ2-7 and V is TRBV4-2; 7 positions agree with TRBD1. Germline-derived CDR1 and CDR2 are LGHNA and YNFKEQ. V dropped 2 bases and J dropped 2; count of bases not matched to a gene: 3. The CDR3 runs to 14 residues. The CDR3 DNA follows: TGTGCCAGCAGCCAACAGGGGGAAGCCTACGAGCAGTACTTC. It encodes CASSQQGEAYEQYF.

This clone turned up a few times. The gene calls are TRBV7-3 and TRBJ2-7; perhaps TRBD2 as D (6 bases). There are 15 residues in the CDR3. Trimming took 1 base from V and 2 from J, leaving 12 bases between them. Germline V gene lookup returns CDR1 SGHTA and CDR2 FQGTGA. CDR3: CASSLNGGTTYEQYF. CDR3 nucleotide sequence: TGTGCCAGCAGCTTAAACGGGGGAACTACCTACGAGCAGTACTTC. Based on the CDR3 plus reference TRBV7-3 and TRBJ2-7, the full variable domain is GAGVSQTPSNKVTEKGKYVELRCDPISGHTALYWYRQSLGQGPEFLIYFQGTGAADDSGLPNDRFFAVRPEGSVSTLKIQRTERGDSAVYLCASSLNGGTTYEQYFGPGTRLTVT.

This chain joins TRBV27 and TRBJ1-1, with 9 bases matching TRBD1. This CDR3 contains 17 residues. The V gene end was trimmed by 3 bases and the J gene end by 1 base; junction bases not matched to a gene: 9. CDR1 is MNHEY, CDR2 SMNVEV, per germline (reference sequence). The CDR3, as DNA: TGTGCCAGCAGTTTGGTAGGTCCGGGACAGGGGAACACTGAAGCTTTCTTT. Amino acid sequence: CASSLVGPGQGNTEAFF.

V gene TRBV7-9 combines with J gene TRBJ2-1, with 15 nucleotides matching TRBD2. This CDR3 has 17 amino acids. The germline CDR1 and CDR2 sequences are SEHNR and FQNEAQ (reference sequence). J gave up 9 bases and V 6 bases, and 12 bases lay outside the gene matches. Written as DNA, the CDR3 is TGTGCCAGCAGGGGGGGTGGGACTAGCGGGAGGCGGGGTGAGCAGTTCTTC. It translates to CASRGGGTSGRRGEQFF.

The chain recombines TRBV27 with TRBJ2-5; 8 bases agree with TRBD2. Germline trimming cut 4 bases from V and 2 bases from J; bases unmatched to any gene: 6. Germline V gene sequence: CDR1 MNHEY, CDR2 SMNVEV (reference sequence). CDR3 length equals 15 residues. The CDR3 DNA follows: TGTGCCAGCAGTTCCCTACTAGCGGCACAAGAGACCCAGTACTTC. It specifies CASSSLLAAQETQYF.

The rearrangement uses TRBV13 and TRBJ2-2, with 7 nucleotides matching TRBD2. This CDR3 has 15 amino acids. Germline V CDR1 and CDR2: PRHDT, FYEKMQ (reference sequence). The V segment lost 5 bases and the J segment 2 bases; nucleotides outside the gene matches: 5. The CDR3 loop is CASSPGLGNTGELFF. The CDR3 DNA sequence: TGTGCCAGCAGCCCCGGACTAGGCAACACCGGGGAGCTGTTTTTT. Based on the CDR3 plus reference TRBV13 and TRBJ2-2, the full variable domain is AAGVIQSPRHLIKEKRETATLKCYPIPRHDTVYWYQQGPGQDPQFLISFYEKMQSDKGSIPDRFSAQQFSDYHSELNMSSLELGDSALYFCASSPGLGNTGELFFGEGSRLTVL.

The chain combines TRBV6-5 with TRBJ2-5, with TRBD1 identical over 7 bases. The J call may be incorrect, as the DNA end agrees better with TRBJ2-7. Germline values: CDR1 MNHEY, CDR2 SVGAGI. The CDR3 sequence is 13 residues long. In DNA form, the CDR3 reads TGTGCCAGCAGTCGGGACAGAGCCTACGAGCAGTACTTC. Protein product: CASSRDRAYEQYF.

This chain joins TRBV13 and TRBJ1-2, with D tentatively TRBD1 (6 bases). This CDR3 contains 14 residues. Germline lookup yields CDR1 PRHDT and CDR2 FYEKMQ (reference sequence). V lost 0 bases to trimming and J lost 8 bases, with 13 bases between them. The CDR3 here is CASSLGTGYWGYTF. CDR3 in DNA: TGTGCCAGCAGCTTAGGAACAGGGTATTGGGGCTACACCTTC.